These 10 T cell receptor beta chains came from one sample sequenced in a study of CD8+ T cells in alopecia areata. RNA was extracted and reverse transcribed into cDNA as the sequencing template. Here immunoSEQ multiplex PCR was the method, and the copy in TCRdb shows in-frame clones only, minus some. The repertoire has about 160,000 clones, over 45% of them found once; the top ten carry approximately 6.8%. Specimen: CD4+ T cells sorted from blood. Receptors were obtained from a human donor with alopecia areata.

The CDR3 sequence: CSVTQDTYEQYF. Here the CDR3 DNA reads TGCAGCGTTACCCAGGATACCTACGAGCAGTACTTC. The rearrangement uses TRBV29-1 and TRBJ2-7; D call uncertain. Trimming cost V 5 bases and J 2 bases, with 10 bases left between them. The CDR3 consists of 12 residues. Germline V lookup: CDR1 SQVTM, CDR2 ANQGSEA.

The V gene is TRBV29-1, the J gene TRBJ2-2; no reliable D call. The CDR3 covers 13 residues. Trimming removed 4 bases from V and 6 bases from J, with 12 bases in between. Germline CDR1 and CDR2: SQVTM and ANQGSEA. The CDR3 DNA sequence: TGCAGCGTTGGGGTCCTATTCCCCGGGGAGCTGTTTTTT. It codes for CSVGVLFPGELFF.

This clone occurred a few times. The chain employs TRBV13 and TRBJ2-1; no definite D call. The germline V gene encodes CDR1 PRHDT and CDR2 FYEKMQ (reference sequence). This CDR3 is 15 amino acids long. V shed 5 bases and J shed 8 bases, with 19 bases lying between them. The CDR3 DNA reads as TGTGCCAGCAGCCCCGGCGGCGGCAGGCCCCATGAGCAGTTCTTC. It yields the protein CASSPGGGRPHEQFF.

Here the CDR3 DNA reads TGTGCCAGCACAGCGGGTCTCTCCTACAATGAGCAGTTCTTC. It yields the protein CASTAGLSYNEQFF. This chain uses TRBV6-6 with TRBJ2-1; possibly TRBD2 for D (6 bases). Trimming removed 7 bases at V and 0 bases at J, with 10 bases between. Germline V lookup: CDR1 MNHNY, CDR2 SVGAGI (reference sequence). This CDR3 has 14 residues.

The chain combines TRBV9 with TRBJ2-3; D may be TRBD1 (6 bases). Germline V gene sequence: CDR1 SGDLS, CDR2 YYNGEE. V lost 1 base to trimming and J lost 5 bases, with 14 bases between them. The CDR3 sequence is 15 residues long. The CDR3 is CASSVMWAGEDTQYF. The CDR3 bases are TGTGCCAGCAGCGTAATGTGGGCAGGGGAAGATACGCAGTATTTT.

V and J are TRBV4-1 and TRBJ2-7; 9 bases fit TRBD1. Losses at the gene ends were 4 bases for V and 2 bases for J; bases not matched to a gene: 3. The CDR3 spans 14 residues. Germline V lookup: CDR1 MGHRA, CDR2 YSYEKL. As DNA, the CDR3 is TGCGCCAGCAGCCTAGGACAGGGGACCTACGAGCAGTACTTC. Encoded protein: CASSLGQGTYEQYF.

Note on this clone: Germline is not matched at one junction end, which may reflect a read error. V and J are TRBV7-7 and TRBJ2-5; 7 positions match TRBD1. This CDR3 has 15 amino acids. From germline, CDR1 is SSHAT and CDR2 FNYEAQ (reference sequence). The CDR3 DNA reads as TGTGCTAGCAGTTACAACCCGGGACAGAAAGAGACCCAGTACTTC. This encodes CASSYNPGQKETQYF.

This clone has only one observation. The V gene is TRBV29-1, the J gene TRBJ2-7, with D possibly being TRBD1 (5 bases). Deletions cut 7 bases from V and 2 bases from J, with 12 bases between. The CDR3 extends over 12 amino acids. From germline, CDR1 is SQVTM and CDR2 ANQGSEA. The CDR3, as DNA: TGCAGCGGGCGAAGGGGCGCCTACGAGCAGTACTTC. As protein: CSGRRGAYEQYF.

V is TRBV5-1 and J is TRBJ2-3; 7 positions agree with TRBD2. This CDR3 has 15 amino acids. Germline V CDR1 and CDR2: SGHRS, YFSETQ. The junction had 7 bases not matched to a gene; V was cut back by 0 bases and J by 6 bases. In DNA, the CDR3 is TGCGCCAGCAGCTTGGCGGCGGGAGTTTCGGATACGCAGTATTTT. It yields the protein CASSLAAGVSDTQYF.

This clone appeared a few times. The V gene is TRBV9, the J gene TRBJ2-1; D is uncertain. This CDR3 comprises 12 residues. Per the germline V gene, CDR1 is SGDLS and CDR2 is YYNGEE. V dropped 0 bases and J dropped 5 bases, with 3 bases sitting between them. CDR3 bases: TGTGCCAGCAGCGTAGACGACAATGAGCAGTTCTTC. Its translation: CASSVDDNEQFF.